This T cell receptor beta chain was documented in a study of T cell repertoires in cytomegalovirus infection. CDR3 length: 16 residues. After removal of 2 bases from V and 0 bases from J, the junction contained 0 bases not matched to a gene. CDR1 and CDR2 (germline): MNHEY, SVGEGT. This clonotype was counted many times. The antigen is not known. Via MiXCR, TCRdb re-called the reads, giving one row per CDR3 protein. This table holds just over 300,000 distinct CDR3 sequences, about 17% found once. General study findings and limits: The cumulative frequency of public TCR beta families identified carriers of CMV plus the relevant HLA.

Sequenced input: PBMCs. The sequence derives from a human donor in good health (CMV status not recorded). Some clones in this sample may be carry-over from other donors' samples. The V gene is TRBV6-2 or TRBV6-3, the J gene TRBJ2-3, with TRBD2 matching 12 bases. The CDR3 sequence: CASSYGTSGSTDTQYF. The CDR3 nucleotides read TGTGCCAGCAGTTACGGGACTAGCGGGAGCACAGATACGCAGTATTTT.